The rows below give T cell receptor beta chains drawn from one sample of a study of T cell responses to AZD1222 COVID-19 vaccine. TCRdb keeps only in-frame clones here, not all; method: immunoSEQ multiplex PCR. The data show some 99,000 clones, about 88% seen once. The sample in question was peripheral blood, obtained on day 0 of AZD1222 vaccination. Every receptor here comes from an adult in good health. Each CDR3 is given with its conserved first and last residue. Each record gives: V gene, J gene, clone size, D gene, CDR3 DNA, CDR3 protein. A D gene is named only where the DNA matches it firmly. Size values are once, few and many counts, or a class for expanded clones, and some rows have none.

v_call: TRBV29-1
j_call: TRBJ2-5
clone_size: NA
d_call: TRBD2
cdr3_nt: TGCAGCGTTGTATTGGCTAGCGGGAGAGTCCACGGAGAGACCCAGTACTTC
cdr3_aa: CSVVLASGRVHGETQYF

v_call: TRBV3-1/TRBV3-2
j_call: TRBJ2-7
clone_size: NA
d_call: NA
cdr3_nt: TGTGCCAGCAGCCATAGTGTTCTCCCCGAGCAGTACTTC
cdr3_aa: CASSHSVLPEQYF

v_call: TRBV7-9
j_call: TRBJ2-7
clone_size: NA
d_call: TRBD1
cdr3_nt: TGTGCCAGCAGCTTATCGGTTGTAGGGGGCGCTAACTACGAGCAGTACTTC
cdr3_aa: CASSLSVVGGANYEQYF

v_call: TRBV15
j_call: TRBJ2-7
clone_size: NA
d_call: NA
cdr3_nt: TGTGCCACCAGCAGGGACTTTTCCTACGAGCAGTACTTC
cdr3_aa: CATSRDFSYEQYF

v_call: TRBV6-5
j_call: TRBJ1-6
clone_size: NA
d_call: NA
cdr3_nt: TGTGCCAGCAGTTTGACTCGTCGACTGCCGCCCCTCCACTTT
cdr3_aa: CASSLTRRLPPLHF

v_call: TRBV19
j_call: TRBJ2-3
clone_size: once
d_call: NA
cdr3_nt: TGTGCCAGTACCCCCCGGGGGTCTAGCACAGATACGCAGTATTTT
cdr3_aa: CASTPRGSSTDTQYF

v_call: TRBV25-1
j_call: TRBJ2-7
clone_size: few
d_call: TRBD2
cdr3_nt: TGTGCCAGCTTGGGAGGGATCAACTCCTACGAGCAGTACTTC
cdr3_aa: CASLGGINSYEQYF

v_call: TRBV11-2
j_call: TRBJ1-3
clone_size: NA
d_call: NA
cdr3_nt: TGTGCCAGCAGCTTACGAAGACAGGCGAGCTCTGGAAACACCATATATTTT
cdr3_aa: CASSLRRQASSGNTIYF

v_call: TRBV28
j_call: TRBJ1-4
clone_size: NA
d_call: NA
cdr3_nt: TGTGCCAGCAAATTAGGGTTCGGAAAACTGTTTTTT
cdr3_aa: CASKLGFGKLFF

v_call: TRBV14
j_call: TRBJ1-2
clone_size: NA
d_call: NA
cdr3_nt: TGTGCCAGCAGCCAAGATGGGGGGGTACAGGGAATCTTCTATGGCTACACCTTC
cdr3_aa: CASSQDGGVQGIFYGYTF

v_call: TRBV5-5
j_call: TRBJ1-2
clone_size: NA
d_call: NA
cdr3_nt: TGTGCCAGCAGCCCCGCACACCACAACTATGGCTACACCTTC
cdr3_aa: CASSPAHHNYGYTF

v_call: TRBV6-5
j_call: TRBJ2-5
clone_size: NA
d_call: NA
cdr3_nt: TGTGCCAGCAGTTACTTCGGGACCACTCAGAAGACCCAGTACTTC
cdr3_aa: CASSYFGTTQKTQYF

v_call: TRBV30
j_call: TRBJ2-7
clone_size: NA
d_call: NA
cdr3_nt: TGTGCCTGGAGTCCGGACTTCACAGTCGTCTACGAGCAGTACTTC
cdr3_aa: CAWSPDFTVVYEQYF

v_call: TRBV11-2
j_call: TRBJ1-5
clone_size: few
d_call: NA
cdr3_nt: TGTGCCAGCAGCTTATCAGGGAAGGCTCAGCCCCAGCATTTT
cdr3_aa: CASSLSGKAQPQHF

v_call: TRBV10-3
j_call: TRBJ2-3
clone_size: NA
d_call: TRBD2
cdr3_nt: TGTGCCATCAGTCTAGGCCCGGGGGGGACAGATACGCAGTATTTT
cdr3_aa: CAISLGPGGTDTQYF

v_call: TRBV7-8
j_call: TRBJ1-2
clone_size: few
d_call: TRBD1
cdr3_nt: TGTGCCAGCAGCTTACCCACGGACAGGGTGGACTATGGCTACACCTTC
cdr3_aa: CASSLPTDRVDYGYTF

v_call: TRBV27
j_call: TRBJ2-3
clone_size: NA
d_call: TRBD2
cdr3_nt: TGTGCCAGCAGTTTACGGGGGACTAACGCGCAGTATTTT
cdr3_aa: CASSLRGTNAQYF

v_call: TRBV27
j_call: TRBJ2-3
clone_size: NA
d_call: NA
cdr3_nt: TGTGCCAGCAAACCCCCCCGAGTCCCCGGGGCTACGCAGTATTTT
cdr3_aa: CASKPPRVPGATQYF